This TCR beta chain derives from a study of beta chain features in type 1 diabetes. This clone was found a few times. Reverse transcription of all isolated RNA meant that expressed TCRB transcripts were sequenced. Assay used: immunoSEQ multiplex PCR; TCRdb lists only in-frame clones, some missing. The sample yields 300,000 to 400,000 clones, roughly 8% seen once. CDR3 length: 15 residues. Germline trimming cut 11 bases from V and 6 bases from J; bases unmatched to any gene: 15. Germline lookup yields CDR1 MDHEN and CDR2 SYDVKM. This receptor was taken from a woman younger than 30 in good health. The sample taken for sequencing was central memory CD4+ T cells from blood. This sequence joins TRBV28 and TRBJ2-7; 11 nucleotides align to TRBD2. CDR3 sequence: CAGASSGRGPGEQYF. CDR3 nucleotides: TGTGCCGGGGCAAGTAGCGGGAGGGGCCCCGGCGAGCAGTACTTC. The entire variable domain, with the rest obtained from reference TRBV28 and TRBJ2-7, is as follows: DVKVTQSSRYLVKRTGEKVFLECVQDMDHENMFWYRQDPGLGLRLIYFSYDVKMKEKGDIPEGYSVSREKKERFSLILESASTNQTSMYLCAGASSGRGPGEQYFGPGTRLTVT.